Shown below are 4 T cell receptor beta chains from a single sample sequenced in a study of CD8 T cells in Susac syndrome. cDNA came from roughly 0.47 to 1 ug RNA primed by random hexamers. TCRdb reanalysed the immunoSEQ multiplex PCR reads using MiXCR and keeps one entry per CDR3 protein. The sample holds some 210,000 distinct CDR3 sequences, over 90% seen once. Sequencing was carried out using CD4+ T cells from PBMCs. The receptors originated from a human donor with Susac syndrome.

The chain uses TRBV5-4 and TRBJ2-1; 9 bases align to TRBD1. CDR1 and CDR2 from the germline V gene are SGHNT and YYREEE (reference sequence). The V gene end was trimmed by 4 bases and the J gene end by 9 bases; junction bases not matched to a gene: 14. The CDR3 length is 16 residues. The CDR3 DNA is TGTGCCAGCAGCATGCTAGGACAGGGGAGGAAGAGTGAGCAGTTCTTC. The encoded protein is CASSMLGQGRKSEQFF.

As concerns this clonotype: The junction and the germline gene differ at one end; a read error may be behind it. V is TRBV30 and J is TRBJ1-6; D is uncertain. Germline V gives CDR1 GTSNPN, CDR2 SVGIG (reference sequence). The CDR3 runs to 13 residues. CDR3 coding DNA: TGTGCCTGGAGTCCTACGTATAATTCACCCCTCCATTTT. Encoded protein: CAWSPTYNSPLHF.

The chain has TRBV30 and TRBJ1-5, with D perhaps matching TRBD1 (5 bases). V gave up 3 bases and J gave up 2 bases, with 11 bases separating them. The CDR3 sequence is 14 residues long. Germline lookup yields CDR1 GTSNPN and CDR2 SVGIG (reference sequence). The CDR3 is CAWSDGGGNQPQHF. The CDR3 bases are TGTGCCTGGAGCGACGGGGGGGGCAATCAGCCCCAGCATTTT.

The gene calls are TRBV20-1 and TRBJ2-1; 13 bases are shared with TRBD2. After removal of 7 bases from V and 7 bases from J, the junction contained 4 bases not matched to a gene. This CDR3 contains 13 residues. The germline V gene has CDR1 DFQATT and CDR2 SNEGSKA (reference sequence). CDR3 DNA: TGCAGTGGACTAGCGGGGGGAATAAATGAGCAGTTCTTC. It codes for CSGLAGGINEQFF.